This entry concerns a single T cell receptor beta chain. No antigen is known for it. The CDR3 extends over 15 amino acids. Germline V CDR1 and CDR2: MGHRA, YSYEKL. V lost 0 bases and J lost 5, with 11 bases in between. CD8+ and CD4+ T cells from blood underwent TCR beta sequencing, which was carried out in a high-throughput format. When the RNA was reverse transcribed, random hexamers were used with an input of roughly 0.45 to 1 ug. Multiplex PCR with immunoSEQ amplified the TCR beta CDR3 across 54 Vbeta and 13 Jbeta. TCRdb re-called the immunoSEQ multiplex PCR reads through MiXCR, storing one row per CDR3 protein. The table records some 140,000 distinct CDR3 sequences, over 90% of them present only once. The source of the sample is a study of CD8 T cells in Susac syndrome. Study information: Patients with Susac syndrome had blood drawn and were at that point therapy-naive, on corticosteroids, or on intravenous immunoglobulin alone. Overall study findings and caveats: Total CD8+ repertoires held roughly 16 Susac-specific public clones, while CD8+ TEMRA repertoires held four or five.

The TCR originated in a human donor with Susac syndrome. Sequenced input: CD8+ T cells from PBMCs. This chain joins TRBV4-1 and TRBJ2-1, with TRBD1 as a possible D gene (6 bases). CDR3 in amino acids: CASSQDQQGHNEQFF. CDR3 DNA sequence: TGCGCCAGCAGCCAAGATCAACAGGGACACAATGAGCAGTTCTTC.